This TCR beta chain is from a study of neurological immune-mediated disorders. Study-level points and caveats: Multiple sclerosis patients had less TCR clonal expansion than even healthy controls, unlike HTLV-1-associated myelopathy.

This clonotype appeared many times. Its antigen remains unidentified. Germline lookup yields CDR1 SGHRS and CDR2 YFSETQ. Trimming took off 4 bases at V and 0 bases at J, with 8 bases between the two ends. The length of the CDR3 is 15 residues. The team produced cDNA through 5'RACE using 10-nucleotide random UMIs. TCRdb called the 5' RACE reads again in MiXCR, with one record for every CDR3 protein. The profile shows around 49,000 distinct CDR3 sequences, around 13% of them singletons. As to time point: longitudinal time-point 2. The sample comprised PBMCs. The source is a male donor with HTLV-1-associated myelopathy (HAM/TSP). The genes are TRBV5-1 and TRBJ2-6, with no clear D. CDR3: CASSISNSGANVLTF. DNA of the CDR3: TGCGCCAGCAGCATTTCGAACTCTGGGGCCAACGTCCTGACTTTC.